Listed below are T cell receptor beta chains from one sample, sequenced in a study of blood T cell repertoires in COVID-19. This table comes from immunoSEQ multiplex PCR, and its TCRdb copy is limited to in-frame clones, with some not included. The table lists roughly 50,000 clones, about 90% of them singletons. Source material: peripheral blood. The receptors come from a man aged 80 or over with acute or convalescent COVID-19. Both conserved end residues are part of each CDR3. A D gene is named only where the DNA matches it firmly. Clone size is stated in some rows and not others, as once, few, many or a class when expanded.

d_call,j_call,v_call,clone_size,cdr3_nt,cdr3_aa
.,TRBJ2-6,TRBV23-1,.,TGCGCCAGCAGTCCCACCACTGACTCTGGGGCCAACGTCCTGACTTTC,CASSPTTDSGANVLTF
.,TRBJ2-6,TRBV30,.,TGTGCCTGGAGTCTCCCTAGGCCTGGGGCCAACGTCCTGACTTTC,CAWSLPRPGANVLTF
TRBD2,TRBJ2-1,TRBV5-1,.,TGCGCCAGCAGCTTGTGGCTAGCGGGGGAAAATGAGCAGTTCTTC,CASSLWLAGENEQFF
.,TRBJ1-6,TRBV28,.,TGTGCCAGCAGTCCCTCAGGGGTCAATTCACCCCTCCACTTT,CASSPSGVNSPLHF
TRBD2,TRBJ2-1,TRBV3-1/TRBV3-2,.,TGTGCCAGCAGCCTACGACTAGCGAGGAATGAGCAGTTCTTC,CASSLRLARNEQFF
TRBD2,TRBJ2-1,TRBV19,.,TGTGCCAGTAATTATAGGCTAGCGGGGGGGGATGAGCAGTTCTTC,CASNYRLAGGDEQFF
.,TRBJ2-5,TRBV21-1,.,TGTGCCAGCAGCACAGCGGAGCTCCAAGAGACCCAGTACTTC,CASSTAELQETQYF
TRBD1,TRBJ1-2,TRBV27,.,TGTGCCAGCAGTTCCCCCGGGACAGGGGCTGGCTACACCTTC,CASSSPGTGAGYTF
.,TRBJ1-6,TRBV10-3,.,TGTGCCATCAGGGGAGGGGAGAATAATTCACCCCTCCACTTT,CAIRGGENNSPLHF
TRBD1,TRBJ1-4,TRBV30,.,TGTGCCTGGAGTGCTGGGACAGGGAATGAAAAACTGTTTTTT,CAWSAGTGNEKLFF
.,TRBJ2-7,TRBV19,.,TGTGCCAGTAGTACCAACCTAGTCACCTACGAGCAGTACTTC,CASSTNLVTYEQYF
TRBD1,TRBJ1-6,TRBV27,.,TGTGCCAGCAGTGACCCGGGACAGGGTAATTCACCCCTCCACTTT,CASSDPGQGNSPLHF
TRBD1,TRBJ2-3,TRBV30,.,TGTGCCTGGAGTCAGGGGGACAGTTGGGTCGCAGATACGCAGTATTTT,CAWSQGDSWVADTQYF
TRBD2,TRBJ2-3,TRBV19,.,TGTGCCAGTAGTCCAGAACTGGCGGGGGGGCCGGCAGATACGCAGTATTTT,CASSPELAGGPADTQYF
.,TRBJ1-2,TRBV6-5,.,TGTGCCAGCAACCAACGGGGGGAAGGCTACACCTTC,CASNQRGEGYTF
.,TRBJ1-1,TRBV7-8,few,TGTGCCAGCAGCCGGGGGCTAAACACTGAAGCTTTCTTT,CASSRGLNTEAFF
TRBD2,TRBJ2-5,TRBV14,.,TGTGCCAGCAGCCAAAATCTAGCGGGGGCCAGGGAGACCCAGTACTTC,CASSQNLAGARETQYF
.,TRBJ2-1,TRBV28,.,TGTGCCAGCAGTTTCGTGGGACAACGCAATGAGCAGTTCTTC,CASSFVGQRNEQFF
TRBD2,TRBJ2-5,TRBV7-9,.,TGTGCCAGCAGCGGACTAGAGGAGACCCAGTACTTC,CASSGLEETQYF
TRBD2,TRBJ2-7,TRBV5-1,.,TGCGCCAGCAGCATAAGCGGGGGGGCCTCCTTCTACGAGCAGTACTTC,CASSISGGASFYEQYF
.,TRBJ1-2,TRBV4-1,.,TGCGCCAGCAGCCAAATCAGGGAGGATGGCTACACCTTC,CASSQIREDGYTF
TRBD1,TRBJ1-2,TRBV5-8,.,TGTGCCAGCAGCACAGCCGGGACAGGGAATGGTGGCTACACCTTC,CASSTAGTGNGGYTF
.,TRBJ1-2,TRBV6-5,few,TGTGCCAGCAGTTACGCTCGGGCGGGACTCCAGCGTGGCTACACCTTC,CASSYARAGLQRGYTF
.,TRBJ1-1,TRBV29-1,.,TGCAGCGCCCTCCCGGCGGGTTACACTGAAGCTTTCTTT,CSALPAGYTEAFF
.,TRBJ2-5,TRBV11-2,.,TGTGCCAGCAGCCGTGGACAGTTACCAAGGGAGACCCAGTACTTC,CASSRGQLPRETQYF
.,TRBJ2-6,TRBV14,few,TGTGCCAGCAGCCCCTTGACTGCTGGGGCCAACGTCCTGACTTTC,CASSPLTAGANVLTF
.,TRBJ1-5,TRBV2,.,TGTGCCAGCAGGGCCCCTTTGGCAGGTCAAAATCAGCCCCAGCATTTT,CASRAPLAGQNQPQHF
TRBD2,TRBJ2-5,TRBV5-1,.,TGCGCCAGCAGCTACCGACTAGCGGGGCTTCAAGAGACCCAGTACTTC,CASSYRLAGLQETQYF
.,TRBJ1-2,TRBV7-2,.,TGTGCCAGCAGACCTCCCGGCGGGGGGAGCTACACCTTC,CASRPPGGGSYTF
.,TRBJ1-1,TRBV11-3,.,TGTGCCAGCAGCTTAGAGGGGGCAGGAGAGACTGAAGCTTTCTTT,CASSLEGAGETEAFF
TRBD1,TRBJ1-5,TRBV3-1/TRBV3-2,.,TGTGCCAGCAGCTATACAGGGGGTACTCAGCCCCAGCATTTT,CASSYTGGTQPQHF
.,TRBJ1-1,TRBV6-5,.,TGTGCCAGCAAGGAGGAAATGGGGGCTTTCTTT,CASKEEMGAFF
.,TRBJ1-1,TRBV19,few,TGTGCCAGTAGGCCGACAGTGAACACTGAAGCTTTCTTT,CASRPTVNTEAFF
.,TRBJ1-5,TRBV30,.,TGTGCCTGGAGTGGGACTGGACAGCAGCCCCAGCATTTT,CAWSGTGQQPQHF
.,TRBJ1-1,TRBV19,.,TGTGCCAGTAGTCTCGGGACGGGGGTGAACACTGAAGCTTTCTTT,CASSLGTGVNTEAFF
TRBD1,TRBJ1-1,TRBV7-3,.,TGTGCCAGCAGCTTGGGGGACAGAGGAACAACTGAAGCTTTCTTT,CASSLGDRGTTEAFF
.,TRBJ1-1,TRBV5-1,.,TGCGCCAGCAGCACTGGACAGCTGATGAACACTGAAGCTTTCTTT,CASSTGQLMNTEAFF
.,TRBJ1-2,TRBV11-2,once,TGTGCCAGCAGCTTTTCTACGGGAGGGGCGACAGGCTACACCTTC,CASSFSTGGATGYTF
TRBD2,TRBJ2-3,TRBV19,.,TGTGCCAGTAGTATTCGGGAGGGAGCAGATACGCAGTATTTT,CASSIREGADTQYF
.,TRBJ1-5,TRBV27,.,TGTGCCAGCAGTTGGGGACTGAATCAGCCCCAGCATTTT,CASSWGLNQPQHF
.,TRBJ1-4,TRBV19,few,TGTGCCAGTAGTACCAACAGGGAAGTAGGAAAACTGTTTTTT,CASSTNREVGKLFF
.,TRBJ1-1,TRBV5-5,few,TGTGCCAGCAGCTTACAGGGTGGCACTGAAGCTTTCTTT,CASSLQGGTEAFF
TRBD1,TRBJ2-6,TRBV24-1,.,TGTGCCATATTCGACAGGGGGCTTATTCCTGGGGCCAACGTCCTGACTTTC,CAIFDRGLIPGANVLTF
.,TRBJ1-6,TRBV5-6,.,TGTGCCAGCAGCTCCCTGGACAGTAATTCACCCCTCCACTTT,CASSSLDSNSPLHF
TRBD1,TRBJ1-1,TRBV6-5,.,TGTGCCAGCAGTTTAACAGGGGGCTACACTGAAGCTTTCTTT,CASSLTGGYTEAFF
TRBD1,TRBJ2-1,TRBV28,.,TGTGCCAGCAACAGGGGTGGCGAGCAGTTCTTC,CASNRGGEQFF
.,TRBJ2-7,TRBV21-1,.,TGTGCCAGCAGCAGAGGGGACAAGTACTACGAGCAGTACTTC,CASSRGDKYYEQYF
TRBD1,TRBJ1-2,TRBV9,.,TGTGCCAGCAGCCGAGCGGGACAGGGGGCCGTTCAAGGCTACACCTTC,CASSRAGQGAVQGYTF